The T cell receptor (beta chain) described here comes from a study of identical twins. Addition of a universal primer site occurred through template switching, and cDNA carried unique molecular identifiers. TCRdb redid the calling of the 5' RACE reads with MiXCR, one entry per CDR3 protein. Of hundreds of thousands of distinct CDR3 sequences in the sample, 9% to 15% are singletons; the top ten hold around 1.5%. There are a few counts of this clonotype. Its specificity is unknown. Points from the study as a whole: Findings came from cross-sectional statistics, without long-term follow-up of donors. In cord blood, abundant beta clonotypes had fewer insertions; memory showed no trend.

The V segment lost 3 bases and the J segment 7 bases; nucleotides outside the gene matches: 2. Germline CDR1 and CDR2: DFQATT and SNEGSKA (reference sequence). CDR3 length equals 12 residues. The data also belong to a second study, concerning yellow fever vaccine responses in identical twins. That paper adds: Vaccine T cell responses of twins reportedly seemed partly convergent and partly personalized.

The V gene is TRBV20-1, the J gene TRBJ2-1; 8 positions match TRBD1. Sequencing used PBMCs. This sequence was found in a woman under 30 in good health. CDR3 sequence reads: CSASQGANEQFF. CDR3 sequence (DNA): TGCAGTGCTAGTCAGGGGGCGAATGAGCAGTTCTTC.